These 5 T cell receptor beta chains share one sample of origin, sequenced in a study of CD8+CD57+ T cells in acquired aplastic anemia. Profiling that covered TCR beta VDJ and CDR3 relied on genomic DNA as its template. Via MiXCR, TCRdb re-called the reads, giving one row per CDR3 protein. The sample lists just over 400,000 distinct CDR3 sequences, around 72% seen once, with 3% to 4.5% in the top ten. The sample comprised sorted CD4+, CD8+, or CD8+CD57+ T cells (not recorded which) from PBMCs. The receptors come from a human donor in good health, serving as a control.

The chain links TRBV20-1 to TRBJ1-2, with a tentative D call TRBD1 (5 bases). V lost 5 bases and J lost 2, with 9 bases in between. Germline V gene lookup returns CDR1 DFQATT and CDR2 SNEGSKA (reference sequence). The CDR3 sequence is 12 residues long. The CDR3 region has the DNA TGCAGTGCTGGGACGGAAAACTATGGCTACACCTTC. Its protein is CSAGTENYGYTF.

The V call is TRBV12-3 or TRBV12-4, the J call TRBJ1-2, with D possibly being TRBD1 (6 bases). The CDR3 loop spans 14 amino acids. V was clipped by 7 bases and J by 4 bases, with 16 bases between them. The CDR3 loop is CASTSSRDTYGYTF. In nucleotides, the CDR3 is TGTGCCAGCACCTCAAGTAGGGACACCTATGGCTACACCTTC.

The gene calls are TRBV29-1 and TRBJ2-5, with a tentative D call TRBD1 (6 bases). The CDR3 totals 13 residues. V was pared by 2 bases and J by 5 bases, with 12 bases between. The germline V gene has CDR1 SQVTM and CDR2 ANQGSEA. CDR3 sequence: CSVELSQGETQYF. The CDR3, as DNA: TGCAGCGTTGAATTATCCCAGGGGGAGACCCAGTACTTC.

This clonotype was detected ten times or more. This chain joins TRBV29-1 and TRBJ2-5, with D possibly TRBD1 on 6 matching bases. Germline V CDR1 and CDR2: SQVTM, ANQGSEA. V was trimmed by 6 bases and J by 5 bases, leaving 10 bases between them. This CDR3 is 11 amino acids long. CDR3 region: CSVAGVETQYF. Here the CDR3 DNA reads TGCAGCGTGGCAGGGGTGGAGACCCAGTACTTC.

The chain joins TRBV7-4 to TRBJ2-3; TRBD2 aligns across 7 bases. Germline V gene sequence: CDR1 SGHVT, CDR2 SQSDAQ. The CDR3 covers 16 residues. V shed 3 bases and J 8 bases; nucleotides not matched to a gene: 14. CDR3 sequence reads: CASSFGQGGGGATQYF. The CDR3 bases are TGTGCCAGCAGCTTCGGGCAGGGCGGGGGAGGAGCTACGCAGTATTTT.